This record looks at one TCR beta chain sequence and its context. This clone was seen once. Its antigen remains unidentified. No qualities accompany the bases; no much larger clone lies one base away. The CDR3 regions of human TCRbeta chains were analyzed by immunosequencing. In the paper's pipeline: TCRs in the repertoires were compared against a reference library of SARS-CoV-2-specific TCRs that had been generated with the MIRA antigen-specificity platform. Breadth was defined as the fraction of unique TCRs that were SARS-CoV-2-associated, and depth was defined as the fraction of total T cells that were SARS-CoV-2-associated. Using the MIRA data, each spike-specific TCR was mapped to the spike region that the TCR reacts to and placed in a CD4 or CD8 class. Log10-transformed breadth and depth values were compared by one-way ANOVA with Sidak's multiple comparisons tests. TCRdb limited this immuneACCESS table to in-frame rearrangements with V and J called. A share of clones is missing; checked studies link under half to unresolved V genes, and the rest is unexplained. V and J calls and clone size come straight from that table; D and trimming were deduced from the DNA. For this sample there are roughly 150,000 clones; about 93% appear just once. The ten biggest clones cover 5% of the sample.

These data are taken from a study of T cell responses to AZD1222 COVID-19 vaccine (dated by TCRdb to the early 2020s). At the level of the whole study: AZD1222 recipients whose second dose came at about 4 weeks and those whose second dose came at about 12 weeks were combined into one group, since spike-specific TCR depth and breadth did not differ between the two schedules. A total of more than 230 trial participants underwent TCR sequencing, of whom about 210 received two doses of AZD1222 and about 26 received two doses of the MenACWY control vaccine. Trial participants were enrolled by age into 18-55, 56-69 and 70-plus year subgroups, with 148, 28 and 57 TCR-sequenced participants respectively. Overall study results and their limits: Nearly half of unique spike-specific TCRs reportedly recognized epitopes outside regions mutated in the B.1.351 and B.1.1.7 variants. Most participants were white British and females outnumbered males, and the authors suggested that clonal diversity may have been underestimated. Conclusions about previously exposed vaccinees were limited because only six AZD1222 recipients were SARS-CoV-2 seropositive at baseline. No day 14 peak-response samples were available, so repertoires were characterized only after the peak T cell response. The whole spike protein was spanned by vaccine-associated CD4 TCRs, and dominant responses were seen in regions 160-218 and 743-854. The 56-69-year group was small, and its depth increase did not reach significance, likely because of low power. Spike-specific TCR breadth and depth rose significantly after two AZD1222 doses compared with day 0 and with MenACWY recipients.

This specimen's time point label, interpreted: baseline before first vaccination. Samples from vaccinated people were obtained from the UK trials COV001 and COV002, which included a single-blind randomized controlled phase 2/3 trial of AZD1222 (ChAdOx1 nCoV-19) in healthy adults. For TCRbeta chain sequencing, PBMC samples from trial participants were taken at day 0 and at day 28 after the second dose. Sequencing was performed on peripheral blood, taken on day 0 of AZD1222 vaccination. The receptor was isolated from an adult in good health.

The CDR3 here reads CASSYNPGGEYGYTF. The sequenced DNA is TGTGCCAGCAGTTACAATCCAGGGGGGGAGTATGGCTACACCTTC. The chain uses TRBV6-5 and TRBJ1-2; 7 bases in the junction line up with TRBD1. Inclusive of the bounding cysteine and phenylalanine, the CDR3 is 15 residues long. The CDR3 DNA has 45 bases and is translated from base 1. The germline V gene provides CDR1 MNHEY and CDR2 SVGAGI. V is cut back by 2 bases and J by 5 bases, with 8 bases in the junction unmatched.